The 16 T cell receptor beta chains presented below share a single source sample, sequenced in a study of blood T cell repertoires in COVID-19. Generated by immunoSEQ multiplex PCR, the TCRdb table keeps only in-frame clones and is missing some. The sample has just under 45,000 clones; under 90% are singletons. The sequenced material came from peripheral blood. The receptors were sampled from a human donor in a cohort sampled during active COVID-19.

The V and J genes are TRBV10-1 and TRBJ1-1; D call uncertain. V was clipped by 3 bases and J by 5 bases, with 10 bases between them. Germline lookup yields CDR1 WNHNN and CDR2 SYGVQD (reference sequence). The CDR3 extends over 13 amino acids. For the CDR3, the DNA is TGCGCCAGCAGTGACGGACGGAGGACTGAAGCTTTCTTT. It is translated as CASSDGRRTEAFF.

The rearrangement uses TRBV5-1 and TRBJ1-6; 7 bases are a match to TRBD1. The ends lost 7 bases at V and 7 bases at J; junction bases unmatched: 8. The CDR3 spans 14 residues. Germline-derived CDR1 and CDR2 are SGHRS and YFSETQ. CDR3 amino acids: CASRDSYKNSPLHF. The CDR3 nucleotides read TGCGCCAGCCGGGACAGCTATAAAAATTCACCCCTCCACTTT.

The sample holds one count of this clone. The rearrangement joins TRBV6-5 to TRBJ1-5, with D possibly TRBD1 on 5 matching bases. The ends were cut back, 2 bases at V and 3 bases at J, with 11 bases in the middle. The CDR3 is 15 amino acids. The germline V gene encodes CDR1 MNHEY and CDR2 SVGAGI. CDR3: CASSYRAGHNQPQHF. For the CDR3, the DNA is TGTGCCAGCAGTTACCGTGCAGGGCACAATCAGCCCCAGCATTTT.

The J gene is TRBJ1-2, the V gene TRBV6-4; D not resolved. This CDR3 is 12 amino acids long. V was shortened by 4 bases and J by 4 bases, with 7 bases between the two germline ends. In germline, CDR1 is MRHNA, CDR2 SNTAGT. CDR3 in amino acids: CASSGGSYGYTF. CDR3 nucleotide sequence: TGTGCCAGCAGTGGTGGGAGCTATGGCTACACCTTC.

The chain is built from TRBV6-1 and TRBJ2-3, with 15 bases that match TRBD2. Germline lookup yields CDR1 MNHNS and CDR2 SASEGT. V lost 5 bases and J lost 5; bases outside the gene matches: 8. CDR3 length equals 17 residues. This CDR3 is CASSKGLAGGRGDTQYF. CDR3 DNA: TGTGCCAGCAGTAAAGGACTAGCGGGGGGGCGGGGAGATACGCAGTATTTT.

V is TRBV11-3 and J is TRBJ2-5, with 7 bases that match TRBD1. The trim removed 5 bases at V and 4 bases at J, leaving 4 bases unmatched. Germline CDR1 reads SGHNT; CDR2 reads YENEEA. CDR3 length: 13 amino acids. As DNA, the CDR3 is TGTGCCAGCAGCCGACAGGGTGGAGAGACCCAGTACTTC. It is translated as CASSRQGGETQYF.

V and J are TRBV18 and TRBJ2-2; 7 nucleotides match TRBD1. CDR1 and CDR2 (germline): KGHSH, LQKENI. The CDR3 runs to 18 residues. V gave up 6 bases and J gave up 1 base; unmatched junction bases: 14. The chain's CDR3 is CASSPIILTGQNTGELFF. The CDR3 DNA reads as TGTGCCAGCTCGCCAATAATTTTGACAGGGCAGAACACCGGGGAGCTGTTTTTT.

This clone was found a few times. The CDR3 nucleotides are TGCGCCAGCAGCTTGGAGCCGGGAAGCTCCTACAATGAGCAGTTCTTC. It translates to CASSLEPGSSYNEQFF. The V and J genes are TRBV5-1 and TRBJ2-1, with a tentative D call TRBD2 (5 bases). CDR1 and CDR2 from the germline V gene are SGHRS and YFSETQ. The V end lost 0 bases, the J end lost 0 bases, and 10 bases lay between the germline ends. The CDR3 loop spans 16 amino acids.

This clone has only one observation. The chain couples TRBV6-1 to TRBJ1-6; a weak D match, TRBD1 (5 bases). CDR3 length: 14 residues. Germline values: CDR1 MNHNS, CDR2 SASEGT. V lost 0 bases to trimming and J lost 10 bases, with 10 bases between them. The CDR3 loop is CASSEAHQGSPLHF. DNA of the CDR3: TGTGCCAGCAGTGAAGCGCATCAGGGATCACCCCTCCACTTT.

This chain uses TRBV7-2 with TRBJ2-1; D is ambiguous. Germline loops: CDR1 SGHTA, CDR2 FQGNSA. The V and J ends lost 1 base and 4 bases respectively, with 5 bases between them. This CDR3 is 13 amino acids long. CDR3 protein: CASSLGPYNEQFF. CDR3 nucleotide sequence: TGTGCCAGCAGCTTAGGTCCGTACAATGAGCAGTTCTTC.

The chain employs TRBV6-5 and TRBJ1-4; perhaps TRBD1 as D (5 bases). Trimming cost V 7 bases and J 0 bases, with 9 bases left between them. The CDR3 is made up of 14 amino acids. Germline V CDR1 and CDR2: MNHEY, SVGAGI. In DNA, the CDR3 is TGTGCCAGCACCATGACAGCAACTAATGAAAAACTGTTTTTT. Translating gives CASTMTATNEKLFF.

This clone showed up many times. V is TRBV2 and J is TRBJ2-3, with TRBD2 matching over 11 bases. The germline CDR1 and CDR2 sequences are SNHLY and FYNNEI. The V segment lost 6 bases and the J segment 3 bases; nucleotides outside the gene matches: 8. This CDR3 spans 16 amino acids. Written as DNA, the CDR3 is TGTGCCAGCAGCCCCGGGACTAGCGGACAAACAGATACGCAGTATTTT. Its translation is CASSPGTSGQTDTQYF.

The genes are TRBV6-5 and TRBJ2-3, with D possibly being TRBD1 (5 bases). Germline V lookup: CDR1 MNHEY, CDR2 SVGAGI. This CDR3 region has 12 residues. V lost 8 bases to trimming and J lost 0 bases, with 6 bases between them. CDR3: CASGASTDTQYF. The CDR3 DNA follows: TGTGCCAGCGGGGCAAGCACAGATACGCAGTATTTT.

This clone has a single count. This rearrangement joins TRBV9 to TRBJ2-2, with D possibly matching TRBD1 (5 bases). Germline CDR1 SGDLS, CDR2 YYNGEE. The V end lost 1 base, the J end lost 6 bases, and 34 bases lay between the germline ends. CDR3 length equals 22 residues. The CDR3 coding sequence is TGTGCCAGCAGCGTATTCCGACAGAGCTTAGGCCGGAGTCTTCAAACGGCCGGGGAGCTGTTTTTT. It yields the protein CASSVFRQSLGRSLQTAGELFF.

The chain couples TRBV4-1 to TRBJ2-1; 11 bases align to TRBD2. The germline gives CDR1 MGHRA, CDR2 YSYEKL. The CDR3 is 17 residues long. V lost 0 bases, J lost 12 bases, and 13 bases stayed unmatched. The CDR3 DNA is TGCGCCAGCAGCCAAGATCGGCGTAGCGGGGGGGCCCGGGTGCAGTTCTTC. Amino acids: CASSQDRRSGGARVQFF.

The V and J genes are TRBV10-3 and TRBJ2-7; 8 bases align to TRBD1. Germline lookup yields CDR1 ENHRY and CDR2 SYGVKD. With 5 bases clipped from V and 5 bases from J, the junction kept 5 bases outside the gene matches. The CDR3 contains 13 residues. CDR3 bases: TGTGCCATCAGTTCCAGGGGGCAGGACGAGCAGTACGTC. Its protein is CAISSRGQDEQYV.